These 6 T cell receptor beta chains came from one sample sequenced in a study of blood T cell repertoires in COVID-19. Generated by immunoSEQ multiplex PCR, the TCRdb table keeps only in-frame clones and is missing some. The sample yields roughly 250,000 clones, 85% to 90% seen once. The sequencing input was PBMCs or T cells enriched from blood (not recorded which). These receptors came from a woman aged 18-30 years who had recovered from COVID-19.

J is TRBJ2-7 and V is TRBV3-1 (or the pseudogene TRBV3-2), with TRBD2 as a possible D gene (6 bases). From germline, CDR1 is LGHDT and CDR2 YNNKEL (reference sequence). The length of the CDR3 is 12 residues. V shed 4 bases and J shed 13 bases, with 17 bases lying between them. The CDR3 DNA follows: TGTGCCAGCAGCCCCCAGCTGGGGGGAAAATACTTC. This gives the protein CASSPQLGGKYF.

In DNA form, the CDR3 reads TGTGCCAGCAGCGCGGGACTAGCGGGGTACGAGCAGTACTTC. This encodes CASSAGLAGYEQYF. The chain links TRBV9 to TRBJ2-7, with 13 bases that match TRBD2. CDR3 length equals 14 residues. The germline CDR1 and CDR2 sequences are SGDLS and YYNGEE. Germline trimming cut 3 bases from V and 4 bases from J; bases unmatched to any gene: 1.

This clone was recorded once. This chain connects TRBV5-1 to TRBJ1-1; 8 bases are shared with TRBD1. CDR3 length: 14 residues. J was trimmed by 4 bases and V by 4 bases; bases with no gene match: 6. Germline-derived CDR1 and CDR2 are SGHRS and YFSETQ. The CDR3 spells CASSAYRGTTEAFF. The CDR3 coding sequence is TGCGCCAGCAGCGCCTACAGGGGGACCACTGAAGCTTTCTTT.

The CDR3 is CASRLRTSGGSGEQYF. The CDR3 DNA sequence: TGTGCCAGCAGACTTAGGACTAGCGGGGGGTCGGGCGAGCAGTACTTC. The chain links TRBV7-2 to TRBJ2-7; the match to TRBD2 covers 14 bases. The CDR3 totals 16 residues. Germline trimming cut 6 bases from V and 6 bases from J; bases unmatched to any gene: 10. CDR1 is SGHTA and CDR2 is FQGNSA in the germline V gene.

The J gene is TRBJ2-7, the V gene TRBV5-5; D may be TRBD1 (5 bases). Deletions cut 1 base from V and 5 bases from J, with 16 bases between. The V gene's germline CDR1 is SGHKS and CDR2 YYEKEE (reference sequence). The CDR3 runs 15 residues. This CDR3 reads CASSLIGQGGDEQYF. CDR3 coding DNA: TGTGCCAGCAGCTTGATTGGGCAGGGCGGTGACGAGCAGTACTTC.

The rearrangement joins TRBV11-2 to TRBJ1-2; 8 bases align to TRBD1. Germline CDR1 reads SGHAT; CDR2 reads FQNNGV. The CDR3 runs 15 residues. With V trimmed by 5 bases and J by 1 base, 6 bases remained unmatched. This chain's CDR3 is CASSPDRGGNYGYTF. The CDR3 bases are TGTGCCAGCAGCCCCGACAGGGGAGGTAACTATGGCTACACCTTC. The full variable domain, in which reference TRBV11-2 and TRBJ1-2 provide the parts outside the CDR3, is EAGVAQSPRYKIIEKRQSVAFWCNPISGHATLYWYQQILGQGPKLLIQFQNNGVVDDSQLPKDRFSAERLKGVDSTLKIQPAKLEDSAVYLCASSPDRGGNYGYTFGSGTRLTVV.